Listed here are 25 T cell receptor beta chains from one sample, sequenced in a study of blood T cell repertoires in COVID-19. Generated by immunoSEQ multiplex PCR, the TCRdb table keeps only in-frame clones and is missing some. The sample lists about 200,000 clones; around 87% were seen once. Sample: peripheral blood. The source of these receptors is a man aged 55 to 70 with acute or convalescent COVID-19.

This chain links TRBV29-1 with TRBJ1-2; TRBD1 might be the D (6 bases). V dropped 4 bases and J dropped 5 bases, with 8 bases sitting between them. In germline, CDR1 is SQVTM, CDR2 ANQGSEA. The CDR3 consists of 11 residues. The CDR3, as DNA: TGCAGCGTTGGGCAGGGGTATGGCTACACCTTC. Protein product: CSVGQGYGYTF.

The V gene is TRBV5-1, the J gene TRBJ1-4, with 10 bases lining up with TRBD1. The germline V gene has CDR1 SGHRS and CDR2 YFSETQ. This CDR3 contains 17 residues. V lost 4 bases, J lost 2 bases, and 8 bases stayed unmatched. In nucleotides, the CDR3 is TGCGCCAGCAGCCCCGGACAGGGGGGACCCACTAATGAAAAACTGTTTTTT. It specifies CASSPGQGGPTNEKLFF.

The rearrangement links TRBV19 to TRBJ2-6, with TRBD1 matching 7 bases. Germline V gene lookup returns CDR1 LNHDA and CDR2 SQIVND (reference sequence). J gave up 0 bases and V 1 base, and 9 bases lay outside the gene matches. This CDR3 comprises 19 residues. CDR3: CASSIGQGTANSGANVLTF. CDR3 coding DNA: TGTGCCAGTAGTATAGGTCAGGGGACAGCCAACTCTGGGGCCAACGTCCTGACTTTC.

The chain is built from TRBV4-2 and TRBJ1-2; possibly TRBD1 for D (5 bases). The CDR3 has 15 amino acids. Per the germline V gene, CDR1 is LGHNA and CDR2 is YNFKEQ. V was trimmed by 4 bases and J by 6 bases, leaving 18 bases between them. The CDR3 sequence: CASSPTRGGIDGYTF. The CDR3 region has the DNA TGTGCCAGCAGCCCGACCCGGGGGGGAATCGATGGCTACACCTTC.

This rearrangement joins TRBV19 to TRBJ1-4, with 10 bases that match TRBD1. The CDR3 spans 19 residues. Germline CDR1 and CDR2: LNHDA and SQIVND (reference sequence). J gave up 3 bases and V 5 bases, and 15 bases lay outside the gene matches. Here the CDR3 reads CASSPADRGRLPANEKLFF. The CDR3 bases are TGTGCCAGTAGTCCAGCGGACAGGGGGAGACTGCCGGCTAATGAAAAACTGTTTTTT.

The V gene is TRBV9, the J gene TRBJ1-1; weak D call: TRBD1 (5 bases). V shed 0 bases and J shed 1 base, with 10 bases lying between them. The germline CDR1 and CDR2 sequences are SGDLS and YYNGEE. The CDR3 runs to 15 residues. The CDR3 DNA is TGTGCCAGCAGCGTAGCCCCGGGGGGGAACACTGAAGCTTTCTTT. This sequence encodes CASSVAPGGNTEAFF.

This chain links TRBV4-2 with TRBJ2-1; 14 bases line up with TRBD2. V gave up 0 bases and J gave up 8 bases; unmatched junction bases: 6. Germline assignment: CDR1 LGHNA and CDR2 YNFKEQ. The length of the CDR3 is 17 residues. The CDR3 region has the DNA TGTGCCAGCAGCCAAGATAGGACTAGCGGGGGGTTCTATGAGCAGTTCTTC. Its translation is CASSQDRTSGGFYEQFF.

This chain links TRBV6-5 with TRBJ1-1, with TRBD1 matching over 7 bases. Germline CDR1 and CDR2: MNHEY and SVGAGI. Trimming at V came to 7 bases and at J to 1 base, leaving 9 bases not matched to a gene. This CDR3 is 15 amino acids long. The CDR3 nucleotides are TGTGCCAGCACCGAGGTAGCAGGGGGGAACACTGAAGCTTTCTTT. Its protein is CASTEVAGGNTEAFF.

The chain links TRBV28 to TRBJ1-2; TRBD1 is a possible D gene (5 bases). Trimming cost V 5 bases and J 8 bases, with 18 bases left between them. Germline CDR1 reads MDHEN; CDR2 reads SYDVKM. The CDR3 contains 14 residues. The CDR3 DNA is TGTGCCAGCAGTCCTTCGACAGCGACCAAAGGCTACACCTTC. This encodes CASSPSTATKGYTF.

CDR3 sequence: CASSEQVWRNQPQHF. The CDR3 region has the DNA TGTGCCAGCAGTGAACAGGTCTGGCGCAATCAGCCCCAGCATTTT. V usage is TRBV6-1 and J usage is TRBJ1-5; D is unresolved. This CDR3 comprises 15 residues. With 2 bases removed from V and 2 bases from J, the gap between germline ends came to 10 bases. Germline-derived CDR1 and CDR2 are MNHNS and SASEGT.

The chain employs TRBV11-2 and TRBJ2-1; 13 bases align to TRBD2. This CDR3 is built from 14 residues. Germline-derived CDR1 and CDR2 are SGHAT and FQNNGV. V was pared by 4 bases and J by 6 bases, with 0 bases of the junction left unmatched. CDR3 DNA: TGTGCCAGCAGCTGGACTAGCGGGGGCAATGAGCAGTTCTTC. Encoded protein: CASSWTSGGNEQFF.

The chain is built from TRBV14 and TRBJ1-5; D gene unclear. This CDR3 is 14 amino acids long. CDR1 and CDR2 (germline): SGHDN, FVKESK. Trimming took off 1 base at V and 8 bases at J, with 12 bases between the two ends. The CDR3 reads CASSQVVPGEPQHF. The CDR3, as DNA: TGTGCCAGCAGCCAAGTGGTGCCCGGGGAGCCCCAGCATTTT.

The rearrangement joins TRBV7-8 to TRBJ1-2; D is undetermined. Germline V gene lookup returns CDR1 SGHVS and CDR2 FQNEAQ. There are 13 residues in the CDR3. Trimming cost V 3 bases and J 11 bases, with 16 bases left between them. The CDR3, as DNA: TGTGCCAGCAGCTTCTTGAGGAAGGAAAGTTACACCTTC. Translating gives CASSFLRKESYTF. Based on the CDR3 plus reference TRBV7-8 and TRBJ1-2, the full variable domain is GAGVSQSPRYKVAKRGQDVALRCDPISGHVSLFWYQQALGQGPEFLTYFQNEAQLDKSGLPSDRFFAERPEGSVSTLKIQRTQQEDSAVYLCASSFLRKESYTFGSGTRLTVV.

CDR3 amino acids: CASSPQPQGSNQPQHF. Here the CDR3 DNA reads TGTGCCAGCTCACCACAACCGCAGGGATCGAATCAGCCCCAGCATTTT. The chain joins TRBV18 to TRBJ1-5; TRBD1 is a possible D gene (5 bases). The CDR3 extends over 16 amino acids. Germline V gives CDR1 KGHSH, CDR2 LQKENI. Trimming removed 1 base from V and 4 bases from J, with 14 bases in between.

V is TRBV18 and J is TRBJ2-3, with a possible D match to TRBD1 (9 bases). CDR3 length: 18 amino acids. CDR1 KGHSH and CDR2 LQKENI come from the germline V gene. The V and J ends lost 2 bases and 11 bases respectively, with 29 bases between them. CDR3 region: CASSPVTGGTSGSMGQYF. CDR3 in DNA: TGTGCCAGCTCACCAGTGACAGGGGGAACTAGCGGATCGATGGGGCAGTATTTT. The entire variable domain, with the rest obtained from reference TRBV18 and TRBJ2-3, is as follows: NAGVMQNPRHLVRRRGQEARLRCSPMKGHSHVYWYRQLPEEGLKFMVYLQKENIIDESGMPKERFSAEFPKEGPSILRIQQVVRGDSAAYFCASSPVTGGTSGSMGQYFGPGTRLTVL.

CDR3 DNA sequence: TGTGCCACCAGCCTACAGGGGGCAGGGACCGGGGAGCTGTTTTTT. This gives the protein CATSLQGAGTGELFF. This chain joins TRBV24-1 and TRBJ2-2; TRBD1 agrees at 9 bases. The germline CDR1 and CDR2 sequences are KGHDR and SFDVKD. Trimming at V came to 7 bases and at J to 5 bases, leaving 7 bases not matched to a gene. The CDR3 length is 15 residues.

The rearrangement links TRBV7-9 to TRBJ1-4; D unclear. There are 17 residues in the CDR3. With 2 bases removed from V and 7 bases from J, the gap between germline ends came to 20 bases. The germline V gene has CDR1 SEHNR and CDR2 FQNEAQ (reference sequence). The CDR3 DNA sequence: TGTGCCAGCAGCTTATTCGGACGGAGGGAGCGGGCTGAAAAACTGTTTTTT. It specifies CASSLFGRRERAEKLFF.

The chain joins TRBV7-2 to TRBJ2-1; D is ambiguous. Trimming took 2 bases from V and 0 from J, leaving 14 bases between them. The CDR3 consists of 17 residues. Germline V lookup: CDR1 SGHTA, CDR2 FQGNSA. CDR3 sequence: CASSLTTTGLSYNEQFF. The CDR3 DNA reads TGTGCCAGCAGCTTAACAACGACTGGCCTCTCCTACAATGAGCAGTTCTTC.

DNA of the CDR3: TGTGCCAGCAGCCCTCCTGGACTAGCGGGACTATACGAGCAGTACTTC. This gives the protein CASSPPGLAGLYEQYF. The rearrangement joins TRBV7-2 to TRBJ2-7, with 12 bases matching TRBD2. Germline loops: CDR1 SGHTA, CDR2 FQGNSA. V was pared by 5 bases and J by 4 bases, with 9 bases of the junction left unmatched. This CDR3 comprises 16 residues.

V usage is TRBV19 and J usage is TRBJ1-2, with D possibly matching TRBD1 (5 bases). Trimming cost V 2 bases and J 2 bases, with 9 bases left between them. Germline CDR1 is LNHDA and CDR2 is SQIVND (reference sequence). The CDR3 runs to 14 residues. The CDR3 nucleotides read TGTGCCAGTAGTATACTGACAGCGAACTATGGCTACACCTTC. Its translation is CASSILTANYGYTF.

The gene calls are TRBV2 and TRBJ2-3; 7 bases agree with TRBD1. Germline CDR1 and CDR2: SNHLY and FYNNEI. V lost 6 bases, J lost 2 bases, and 8 bases stayed unmatched. The CDR3 runs 15 residues. The CDR3 loop is CASRQDRPSTDTQYF. Here the CDR3 DNA reads TGTGCCAGCAGACAGGACAGGCCCTCCACAGATACGCAGTATTTT.

This chain joins TRBV6-5 and TRBJ1-5; D is undetermined. Per the germline V gene, CDR1 is MNHEY and CDR2 is SVGAGI. V was trimmed by 7 bases and J by 4 bases, leaving 11 bases between them. There are 13 residues in the CDR3. The CDR3 DNA reads as TGTGCCAGCACCAATACCCTAAATCAGCCCCAGCATTTT. Protein: CASTNTLNQPQHF.

The chain links TRBV4-1 to TRBJ2-5, with 11 positions matching TRBD2. Looked up from germline, CDR1 is MGHRA and CDR2 is YSYEKL. CDR3 size: 17 residues. Trimming took 1 base from V and 6 from J; bases not matched to a gene: 10. The CDR3 DNA reads TGCGCCAGCAGCCAAGGCCCAGGAACTAGCGGGGGAAAGACCCAGTACTTC. This sequence encodes CASSQGPGTSGGKTQYF.

The chain links TRBV7-8 to TRBJ1-1; D not certain. The CDR3 spans 16 residues. V was shortened by 1 base and J by 2 bases, with 14 bases between the two germline ends. The germline V gene has CDR1 SGHVS and CDR2 FQNEAQ. CDR3 DNA: TGTGCCAGCAGCTTAGACGTCCCGACACCAAACACTGAAGCTTTCTTT. Amino acid sequence: CASSLDVPTPNTEAFF. The whole variable domain, remainder taken from reference TRBV7-8 and TRBJ1-1, is GAGVSQSPRYKVAKRGQDVALRCDPISGHVSLFWYQQALGQGPEFLTYFQNEAQLDKSGLPSDRFFAERPEGSVSTLKIQRTQQEDSAVYLCASSLDVPTPNTEAFFGQGTRLTVV.

This sequence joins TRBV5-6 and TRBJ1-2, with D possibly matching TRBD1 (5 bases). CDR1 SGHDT and CDR2 YYEEEE come from the germline V gene. CDR3 length equals 14 residues. V was cut by 4 bases and J by 6 bases, with 16 bases left in between. The CDR3 here is CASSPWTTSHGYTF. In DNA form, the CDR3 reads TGTGCCAGCAGCCCGTGGACAACCTCGCATGGCTACACCTTC.